This T cell receptor beta chain was identified in a study of T cell clusters in autoimmune cytopenias. Study-level points and caveats: No cluster-lack signature appeared between secondary cytopenia and chronic lymphocytic leukemia patients, apparently due to lymphoma masking. Exclusive TRB clusters were about 2.8-fold more numerous in healthy donors than in active autoimmune hepatitis. TRB repertoire shifts in secondary cytopenia and chronic lymphocytic leukemia mostly reflected lymphoma, not autoimmunity. Primary autoimmune cytopenia patients appeared to lack physiological T cell clusters present in healthy donors.

Its frequency marks this clonotype as medium-sized. Antigen: not known. TRB was amplified from about 250 ng of peripheral blood genomic DNA per sample. Multiplex touch-down PCR amplified TRB using TRB-A and TRB-B pools in one tube. TCRdb re-called the multiplex PCR reads and catalogs CDR3 proteins one per entry, DNA excluded. The data include 12,000 or so distinct CDR3 sequences; the top ten clones carry more than 2.5%. The receptor's source is a human donor with an autoimmune cytopenia or autoimmune hepatitis (not recorded which). Sequencing was carried out using peripheral blood.

The CDR3 sequence: CASSLNRGGYNEQFF. J is TRBJ2-1 and V is TRBV6-6; the TCRdb D gene call, TRBD1, has no DNA to confirm it. In germline, CDR1 is MNHNY, CDR2 SVGAGI (reference sequence). The CDR3 covers 15 residues.